Listed below are T cell receptor beta chains from one sample, sequenced in a study of T cell responses to AZD1222 COVID-19 vaccine. The table came from immunoSEQ multiplex PCR; TCRdb's copy has only in-frame clones and leaves some out. Of roughly 62,000 clones listed, 65% to 80% are singletons. The sequenced sample was peripheral blood, obtained on day 0 of AZD1222 vaccination. Receptors were obtained from an adult in good health. CDR3s include the opening cysteine and the closing phenylalanine or tryptophan. D genes are given only for firm matches. Size tells how often a clone was seen (once, few, many) or the class of an expanded clone, and some rows leave it out.

abundance | j_gene | v_gene | d_gene | CDR3nt | CDR3aa
- | TRBJ2-2 | TRBV19 | TRBD1 | TGTGCCAGTAGTATAGGAGGGACAGGGTTTCCCGGGGAGCTGTTTTTT | CASSIGGTGFPGELFF
once | TRBJ1-1 | TRBV4-2 | - | TGTGCCAGCAGCTGGATCTCTAGGAACACTGAAGCTTTCTTT | CASSWISRNTEAFF
- | TRBJ1-6 | TRBV5-1 | - | TGCGCCAGCAGCTTGAACGGTCTGAGCTCCTATAATTCACCCCTCCACTTT | CASSLNGLSSYNSPLHF
- | TRBJ1-1 | TRBV7-6 | TRBD1 | TGTGCCAGCAGCCTACAGGGGTACACTGAAGCTTTCTTT | CASSLQGYTEAFF
once | TRBJ2-3 | TRBV27 | - | TGTGCCAGCAGTTTGAATACAGATACGCAGTATTTT | CASSLNTDTQYF
- | TRBJ1-6 | TRBV19 | TRBD1 | TGTGCCAGTAACCCCGGGACAGGGAATTCACCCCTCCACTTT | CASNPGTGNSPLHF
- | TRBJ2-5 | TRBV3-1/TRBV3-2 | TRBD2 | TGTGCCAGCACCCACCTGACGGGACTAGCGGCGGAGACCCAGTACTTC | CASTHLTGLAAETQYF
- | TRBJ1-1 | TRBV7-8 | - | TGTGCCAGCAGCCCCCAGGCCCGCAGGAACACTGAAGCTTTCTTT | CASSPQARRNTEAFF
- | TRBJ2-1 | TRBV25-1 | TRBD1 | TGTGCCAGCAGTGAATTCGTGACAGGGGGCTACAATGAGCAGTTCTTC | CASSEFVTGGYNEQFF
once | TRBJ1-2 | TRBV9 | - | TGTGCCAGCAGCGTAGCTCCGGCGGGGACGGATAACTATGGCTACACCTTC | CASSVAPAGTDNYGYTF
- | TRBJ1-2 | TRBV7-2 | TRBD1 | TGTGCCAGCAGCCCTTCCGGGACAGGGACCTATGGCTACACCTTC | CASSPSGTGTYGYTF
- | TRBJ1-2 | TRBV28 | - | TGTGCCAGCATTATCAAAATATTATCAGGGAACTATGGCTACACCTTC | CASIIKILSGNYGYTF
- | TRBJ2-7 | TRBV12-3/TRBV12-4 | TRBD2 | TGTGCCAGCAGTTTAGGGGAGGGCTACGAGCAGTACTTC | CASSLGEGYEQYF
- | TRBJ2-1 | TRBV6-1 | TRBD2 | TGTGCCAGCAGTGAAGACTGGTGGGGGGGCTACAATGAGCAGTTCTTC | CASSEDWWGGYNEQFF
- | TRBJ2-7 | TRBV6-5 | - | TGTGCCAGCAGTTACCGCGGGCCCTACGAGCAGTACTTC | CASSYRGPYEQYF
- | TRBJ1-1 | TRBV28 | TRBD1 | TGTGCCAGCAGGCAGTGGACAGGGCATACTGAAGCTTTCTTT | CASRQWTGHTEAFF
- | TRBJ2-7 | TRBV3-1/TRBV3-2 | - | TGTGCCAGCAGCCAAGATGGGAGCTCCTACGAGCAGTACTTC | CASSQDGSSYEQYF
- | TRBJ1-6 | TRBV7-2 | - | TGTGCCAGCAGCTTTCAGGGGTCGTCACCCCTCCACTTT | CASSFQGSSPLHF
- | TRBJ2-4 | TRBV18 | - | TGTGCCAGCTCACCAACGGGGGCCACAGCCAAAAACATTCAGTACTTC | CASSPTGATAKNIQYF
- | TRBJ2-1 | TRBV2 | - | TGTGCCAGCAGTGATGAATGGACCTACAATGAGCAGTTCTTC | CASSDEWTYNEQFF
- | TRBJ1-2 | TRBV19 | - | TGTGCCAGTAGTCCGCCCTACGGGGGAAGGGGCTATGGCTACACCTTC | CASSPPYGGRGYGYTF
- | TRBJ2-5 | TRBV7-2 | - | TGTGCCAGCAGCGTCCAAGCGAGCGGTCAAGAGACCCAGTACTTC | CASSVQASGQETQYF
- | TRBJ2-3 | TRBV9 | - | TGTGCCAGCAGCGTAGACCCATCCCCTAGCACAGATACGCAGTATTTT | CASSVDPSPSTDTQYF
- | TRBJ2-2 | TRBV7-2 | - | TGTGCCAGCAGTCGGGCCCGAACCGGGGAGCTGTTTTTT | CASSRARTGELFF
once | TRBJ1-3 | TRBV6-1 | - | TGTGCCAGCAGTGTACCGGGACGGGACAACATCGGAGGAAACACCATATATTTT | CASSVPGRDNIGGNTIYF
- | TRBJ1-3 | TRBV15 | - | TGTGCCACCAGCACCGCCCCTCCCCGAAACACCATATATTTT | CATSTAPPRNTIYF
- | TRBJ1-1 | TRBV6-6 | - | TGTGCCAGCAGCCGGGGGACTGAAGCTTTCTTT | CASSRGTEAFF
- | TRBJ1-2 | TRBV30 | - | TGTGCCTGGAGTGTCCCAGGCGGCGGGCAGTTC | CAWSVPGGGQF
- | TRBJ2-7 | TRBV30 | - | TGTGCCTGGAGTGTAGGAGGCGGATCCTACGAGCAGTACTTC | CAWSVGGGSYEQYF
- | TRBJ1-1 | TRBV7-2 | TRBD1 | TGTGCCAGCAGCTTAGGACCCGGGACAGGCCACACTGAAGCTTTCTTT | CASSLGPGTGHTEAFF
- | TRBJ2-1 | TRBV2 | - | TGTGCCAGCATTCCTCTCTCGGGACTCCCACACAATGAGCAGTTCTTC | CASIPLSGLPHNEQFF
once | TRBJ2-1 | TRBV6-2/TRBV6-3 | - | TGTGCCAGCAGTGCAGTTAATGAGCAGTTCTTC | CASSAVNEQFF
few | TRBJ2-2 | TRBV27 | - | TGTGCCAGCAGTTTATGGACTCCCGGGACCGGGGAGCTGTTTTTT | CASSLWTPGTGELFF
- | TRBJ1-1 | TRBV7-9 | - | TGTGCCAGCAGCTTACGGCGGGGCCTGATCACTGAAGCTTTCTTT | CASSLRRGLITEAFF
- | TRBJ1-3 | TRBV24-1 | - | TGTGCCACCAGTGAATCGGGGTCTGGAAACACCATATATTTT | CATSESGSGNTIYF
- | TRBJ1-2 | TRBV2 | - | TGTGCCAGCGCGGCGGCAGGGACTAGGGGCTACACCTTC | CASAAAGTRGYTF
once | TRBJ2-7 | TRBV20-1 | - | TGCAGTGCTCCAGGGGCCTTTCGGTACTTC | CSAPGAFRYF
few | TRBJ2-7 | TRBV18 | - | TGTGCCAGCTCACCACCGACGGGAAGGGACGAGCAGTACTTC | CASSPPTGRDEQYF
few | TRBJ2-7 | TRBV5-6 | - | TGTGCCAGCAGCTCGGATGGCAGGGAGAGCCCTTGGTACGAGCAGTACTTC | CASSSDGRESPWYEQYF
- | TRBJ2-7 | TRBV3-1/TRBV3-2 | - | TGTGCCAGCAGCCAATGGAACCAGACCTACGAGCAGTACTTC | CASSQWNQTYEQYF
few | TRBJ1-4 | TRBV5-1 | - | TGCGCCAGCAGCTATGGTGAGACAGGCTATAATGAAAAACTGTTTTTT | CASSYGETGYNEKLFF
few | TRBJ2-7 | TRBV27 | TRBD2 | TGTGCCAGCAGTTTAAGGAGCGGGGGATCCTACGAGCAGTACTTC | CASSLRSGGSYEQYF
- | TRBJ1-3 | TRBV4-3 | - | TGCGCCAGCAGCCAAGCCCTACAGGGAACTGGAAACACCATATATTTT | CASSQALQGTGNTIYF
- | TRBJ2-3 | TRBV27 | TRBD2 | TGTGCCAGCAGATCGGATAGCGGGGGGCCCACAGATACGCAGTATTTT | CASRSDSGGPTDTQYF
- | TRBJ2-1 | TRBV9 | - | TGTGCCAGCAGCGTAGTGGCCACCGGAGAGGGTGAGCAGTTCTTC | CASSVVATGEGEQFF
- | TRBJ2-2 | TRBV6-5 | - | TGTGCCAGCAGTTATACCACCGGGGAGCTGTTTTTT | CASSYTTGELFF
- | TRBJ2-1 | TRBV7-2 | - | TGTGCCAGCAGCCTAGAGCGTAGATCCTACAATGAGCAGTTCTTC | CASSLERRSYNEQFF
- | TRBJ2-7 | TRBV3-1/TRBV3-2 | - | TGTGCCAGCAGCCAAGATGCAGGGGCTCCCTACGAGCAGTACTTC | CASSQDAGAPYEQYF
many | TRBJ1-4 | TRBV4-2 | - | TGTGCCAGCAGCCGCAAACAGACTCTGGGAGAAAAACTGTTTTTT | CASSRKQTLGEKLFF
- | TRBJ1-4 | TRBV5-1 | - | TGCGCCAGCAGCTTGATCGCAACTAATGAAAAACTGTTTTTT | CASSLIATNEKLFF
- | TRBJ2-3 | TRBV9 | TRBD1 | TGTGCCAGCAGCCGGGGACAGAGTAGCACAGATACGCAGTATTTT | CASSRGQSSTDTQYF
- | TRBJ2-6 | TRBV5-4 | - | TGTGCCAGCAGCTTGGGTTTGGTCACTGGGGCCAACGTCCTGACTTTC | CASSLGLVTGANVLTF
once | TRBJ1-6 | TRBV7-9 | - | TGTGCCAGCAGCACCGGGACCGAATATAATTCACCCCTCCACTTT | CASSTGTEYNSPLHF